Within the sample, the clone carrying this T cell receptor beta chain is medium-sized. Its antigen is not known. One entry per CDR3 protein, called by TCRdb with MiXCR from the 5' RACE reads. The data contain approximately 5,000 distinct CDR3 sequences, over 20% of them singletons. These data are taken from a study of T-cell memory formation after mild COVID-19. The study's findings and limits: What remained unconfirmed was the SARS-CoV-2 specificity of second-wave clones peaking on day 37. Shrinking CD4+ clones resided mostly in CM and EM, and CD8+ ones in EMRA.

Germline values: CDR1 LGHDT, CDR2 YNNKEL (reference sequence). Deletions cut 1 base from V and 9 bases from J, with 19 bases between. The CDR3 runs to 16 residues. The specimen was PBMCs or a T cell subset sorted from them (not recorded which). The clonotype was recovered from an adult who had mild COVID-19 (a few samples of this study predate the infection). Cell type and time point are not known. This rearrangement joins TRBV3-1 to TRBJ2-1; D is uncertain. In DNA form, the CDR3 reads TGTGCCAGCAGCCAAGCCCGTGGCTGGCTTCGGTTTGAGCAGTTCTTC. Its translation: CASSQARGWLRFEQFF.